The T cell receptor (beta chain) described here comes from a study of beta chain features in type 1 diabetes. With respect to this clone: The same CDR3 also results from other DNA sequences found in this sample.

Every isolated RNA sample was fully reverse transcribed, so sequencing captured expressed TCRB transcripts. Some clones are missing from TCRdb's copy, which holds only in-frame ones; the method was immunoSEQ multiplex PCR. This sample yields hundreds of thousands of clones, of which around 30% are seen a single time; roughly 0.066% belongs to the top ten. This CDR3 has 12 amino acids. The V and J ends lost 4 bases and 1 base respectively, with 5 bases between them. The germline V gene encodes CDR1 SGHDT and CDR2 YYEEEE. CD45RO/CCR7/CD25/CD127/CD95/CD27 staining was used to isolate CD4+ naive, central memory, regulatory and stem cell-like memory cells by sorting.

V gene TRBV5-6 combines with J gene TRBJ1-1, with D hard to call. The TCR was taken from a man in his late teens or twenties in good health. The specimen sequenced was naive CD4+ T cells from blood. CDR3 residues: CASSLANTEAFF. CDR3 nucleotide sequence: TGTGCCAGCAGCCTCGCGAACACTGAAGCTTTCTTT.